The 23 T cell receptor beta chains given below trace back to one sample, sequenced in a study of OX40 agonist ivuxolimab in advanced cancers. Measured with immunoSEQ multiplex PCR; TCRdb has only the in-frame clones, and not every one. The data hold more than 65,000 clones, with about 89% observed a single time. This material consisted of CD4+ or CD8+ T cells sorted from blood, taken in a trial of the OX40 agonist ivuxolimab. Receptors originate from an adult with an advanced solid tumor such as melanoma, head and neck, liver or kidney cancer.

The chain is built from TRBV19 and TRBJ2-6; a weak D match, TRBD1 (5 bases). CDR3 size: 14 residues. Trimming stripped 11 bases from V and 5 bases from J, with 16 bases between. In germline, CDR1 is LNHDA, CDR2 SQIVND (reference sequence). This CDR3 reads CAGAGPIWANVLTF. CDR3 sequence (DNA): TGTGCCGGAGCAGGGCCCATCTGGGCCAACGTCCTGACTTTC.

The V gene is TRBV30, the J gene TRBJ1-5, with 7 bases matching TRBD1. The trim removed 2 bases at V and 2 bases at J, leaving 3 bases unmatched. The CDR3 is made up of 14 amino acids. Germline V lookup: CDR1 GTSNPN, CDR2 SVGIG (reference sequence). The CDR3 protein is CAWSLGQGNQPQHF. For the CDR3, the DNA is TGTGCCTGGAGTCTTGGACAGGGCAATCAGCCCCAGCATTTT.

V is TRBV7-7 and J is TRBJ2-5, with unresolved D. The CDR3 totals 13 residues. The germline V and J ends were trimmed by 2 bases and 1 base, with 5 bases remaining between them. The germline gives CDR1 SSHAT, CDR2 FNYEAQ (reference sequence). The CDR3 sequence: CASSLNFQETQYF. CDR3 bases: TGTGCCAGCAGCTTAAACTTCCAAGAGACCCAGTACTTC.

The chain has TRBV13 and TRBJ2-3; 8 positions match TRBD1. Germline CDR1 PRHDT, CDR2 FYEKMQ (reference sequence). The CDR3 runs to 14 residues. V lost 6 bases and J lost 4; bases outside the gene matches: 6. This chain's CDR3 is CASSYGQGPDTQYF. The CDR3 DNA is TGTGCCAGCAGTTACGGACAGGGCCCAGATACGCAGTATTTT.

The chain couples TRBV19 to TRBJ2-1; D is possibly TRBD1 or TRBD2 (6 bases each). The CDR3 sequence is 15 residues long. V was pared by 7 bases and J by 9 bases, with 22 bases between. Germline V lookup: CDR1 LNHDA, CDR2 SQIVND (reference sequence). CDR3: CASMTGDMANVEQFF. CDR3 sequence (DNA): TGTGCCAGTATGACGGGGGACATGGCCAACGTTGAGCAGTTCTTC.

V gene TRBV6-5 combines with J gene TRBJ2-3; weak D call: TRBD2 (6 bases). The ends were cut back, 0 bases at V and 4 bases at J, with 14 bases in the middle. This CDR3 is 16 amino acids long. Per the germline V gene, CDR1 is MNHEY and CDR2 is SVGAGI. CDR3 sequence (DNA): TGTGCCAGCAGTTACTCTTCCGGGAGTATCGCAGATACGCAGTATTTT. This encodes CASSYSSGSIADTQYF.

This clone was recorded once. The rearrangement uses TRBV19 and TRBJ1-6; 9 bases map to TRBD1. The V segment lost 9 bases and the J segment 7 bases; nucleotides outside the gene matches: 10. This CDR3 region has 15 residues. The germline V gene encodes CDR1 LNHDA and CDR2 SQIVND (reference sequence). In DNA form, the CDR3 reads TGTGCCAGCGTCCGGGACAGGGTCGGGAATTCACCCCTCCACTTT. Translation: CASVRDRVGNSPLHF.

This chain links TRBV5-1 with TRBJ2-5, with 12 bases identical to TRBD2. This CDR3 comprises 16 residues. The germline gives CDR1 SGHRS, CDR2 YFSETQ. After removal of 4 bases from V and 5 bases from J, the junction contained 9 bases not matched to a gene. CDR3 DNA: TGCGCCAGCAGCCCGCAGACTAGCGGGAGTCAGGAGACCCAGTACTTC. Its protein is CASSPQTSGSQETQYF.

The V gene is TRBV4-2, the J gene TRBJ1-1; D gene ambiguous. With 0 bases removed from V and 0 bases from J, the gap between germline ends came to 5 bases. This CDR3 has 14 amino acids. The V gene's germline CDR1 is LGHNA and CDR2 YNFKEQ. CDR3 coding DNA: TGTGCCAGCAGCCAAGATTACCTGAACACTGAAGCTTTCTTT. The encoded protein is CASSQDYLNTEAFF.

The chain links TRBV27 to TRBJ2-7, with 8 bases lining up with TRBD2. Germline values: CDR1 MNHEY, CDR2 SMNVEV (reference sequence). J was trimmed by 0 bases and V by 6 bases; bases with no gene match: 16. The CDR3 consists of 18 residues. The DNA of the CDR3 is TGTGCCAGCAGCCCCTGGGCTGCGGGGGGCGCCAGCTCCTACGAGCAGTACTTC. The encoded protein is CASSPWAAGGASSYEQYF.

V gene TRBV6-5 combines with J gene TRBJ2-2; 8 positions match TRBD1. Trimming took 9 bases from V and 7 from J; bases not matched to a gene: 10. The germline gives CDR1 MNHEY, CDR2 SVGAGI. This CDR3 has 14 residues. The CDR3 is CASGQGGRGGELFF. DNA of the CDR3: TGTGCCAGTGGACAGGGAGGACGAGGCGGGGAGCTGTTTTTT.

The chain combines TRBV4-1 with TRBJ2-3; possibly TRBD1 for D (6 bases). V was trimmed by 0 bases and J by 3 bases, leaving 13 bases between them. This CDR3 region has 16 residues. CDR1 and CDR2 from the germline V gene are MGHRA and YSYEKL. The CDR3 sequence is CASSQDYTGITDTQYF. As DNA, the CDR3 is TGCGCCAGCAGCCAAGATTACACAGGGATAACAGATACGCAGTATTTT.

The rearrangement uses TRBV19 and TRBJ2-1; D might be TRBD2 (7 bases). Trimming took off 6 bases at V and 3 bases at J, with 18 bases between the two ends. Germline V CDR1 and CDR2: LNHDA, SQIVND (reference sequence). The CDR3 runs 16 residues. The CDR3 DNA follows: TGTGCCAGTAGGGGAACAGGGAGGGCTGACTACAATGAGCAGTTCTTC. Amino acid sequence: CASRGTGRADYNEQFF.

The rearrangement links TRBV5-4 to TRBJ2-7; 8 positions agree with TRBD1. The CDR3 extends over 14 amino acids. V trimming: 4 bases; J trimming: 1 base; junction bases outside the gene matches: 4. Germline lookup yields CDR1 SGHNT and CDR2 YYREEE (reference sequence). CDR3: CASSRDRRSYEQYF. CDR3 DNA: TGTGCCAGCAGCCGGGACAGGCGTTCCTACGAGCAGTACTTC.

In the case of this clone: Germline is not matched at one junction end, which may reflect a read error. This chain joins TRBV5-8 and TRBJ1-6; a possible D gene is TRBD1 (6 bases). The CDR3 is 15 amino acids. Per the germline V gene, CDR1 is SGHTS and CDR2 is YDEGEE. Here the CDR3 reads CASSLIRGGNSPLHF. The CDR3 DNA sequence: TGTGCCAGCAGCTTAATACGAGGGGGTAATTCTCCCCTCCACTTT.

This clone was seen a few times. This rearrangement joins TRBV12-5 to TRBJ2-2, with a tentative D call TRBD1 (5 bases). The germline V gene encodes CDR1 LGHNT and CDR2 FRNRAP. The CDR3 sequence is 13 residues long. V gave up 7 bases and J gave up 3 bases, with 9 bases separating them. CDR3 DNA sequence: TGTGCTAGTGCAGGGCGTGACACCGGGGAGCTGTTTTTT. Translation: CASAGRDTGELFF.

The gene calls are TRBV14 and TRBJ1-1; possible D gene TRBD1, 5 bases. The CDR3 sequence is 14 residues long. Germline V CDR1 and CDR2: SGHDN, FVKESK. With 0 bases removed from V and 4 bases from J, the gap between germline ends came to 9 bases. CDR3 loop: CASSQDWGTTEAFF. CDR3 bases: TGTGCCAGCAGCCAAGATTGGGGGACCACTGAAGCTTTCTTT. The full variable domain, in which reference TRBV14 and TRBJ1-1 provide the parts outside the CDR3, is EAGVTQFPSHSVIEKGQTVTLRCDPISGHDNLYWYRRVMGKEIKFLLHFVKESKQDESGMPNNRFLAERTGGTYSTLKVQPAELEDSGVYFCASSQDWGTTEAFFGQGTRLTVV.

The genes are TRBV15 and TRBJ2-1, with D hard to call. The germline V gene has CDR1 LNHNV and CDR2 YYDKDF (reference sequence). The V end lost 0 bases, the J end lost 1 base, and 7 bases lay between the germline ends. The CDR3 covers 15 residues. CDR3 nucleotide sequence: TGTGCCACCAGCAGAGATCTCCAGTCCTACAATGAGCAGTTCTTC. It yields the protein CATSRDLQSYNEQFF. The variable domain in full, with the rest retrieved from reference TRBV15 and TRBJ2-1, is DAMVIQNPRYQVTQFGKPVTLSCSQTLNHNVMYWYQQKSSQAPKLLFHYYDKDFNNEADTPDNFQSRRPNTSFCFLDIRSPGLGDTAMYLCATSRDLQSYNEQFFGPGTRLTVL.

This clone was seen only once. The gene calls are TRBV4-2 and TRBJ2-7, with 11 positions matching TRBD2. J lost 5 bases, V lost 2 bases, and 8 bases had no gene match. Looked up from germline, CDR1 is LGHNA and CDR2 is YNFKEQ. CDR3 length equals 16 residues. The CDR3 DNA follows: TGTGCCAGCAGCCAAAGGCCCCTAGCGGGAGGTAACGAGCAGTACTTC. Protein sequence: CASSQRPLAGGNEQYF.

The chain links TRBV7-9 to TRBJ2-5, with TRBD1 matching over 8 bases. Losses at the gene ends were 4 bases for V and 6 bases for J; bases not matched to a gene: 7. The CDR3 is made up of 14 amino acids. Germline V gene data show CDR1 as SEHNR and CDR2 as FQNEAQ (reference sequence). The DNA for the CDR3 is TGTGCCAGCAGCTCCGGGACAGGACTCCAGACCCAGTACTTC. Residues: CASSSGTGLQTQYF.

In regard to this clone: The junction does not match germline at one end; this may be a read error. The chain links TRBV18 to TRBJ2-2; D is uncertain. CDR1 and CDR2 (germline): KGHSH, LQKENI. The CDR3 sequence is 15 residues long. The DNA of the CDR3 is TGTGCCAGCTCCCCACAAGGAGACAACACCGGGGAGCTGTTTTTT. Its protein is CASSPQGDNTGELFF.

Only one count was recorded for this clone. The J gene is TRBJ2-3, the V gene TRBV6-1, with a tentative D call TRBD2 (5 bases). The CDR3 extends over 14 amino acids. V was pared by 3 bases and J by 4 bases, with 11 bases between. Germline loops: CDR1 MNHNS, CDR2 SASEGT. DNA of the CDR3: TGTGCCAGCAGTGAGGCTAGCAGATCAGATACGCAGTATTTT. The encoded protein is CASSEASRSDTQYF.

This clone was counted once. The gene calls are TRBV18 and TRBJ2-2, with TRBD2 identical over 10 bases. The CDR3 spans 17 residues. The J segment lost 3 bases and the V segment lost 2 bases, leaving 6 bases of the junction unmatched. Germline V CDR1 and CDR2: KGHSH, LQKENI. The CDR3 sequence is CASSPSLAGAHTGELFF. CDR3 DNA: TGTGCCAGCTCACCAAGCCTAGCGGGAGCACACACCGGGGAGCTGTTTTTT.